These 16 T cell receptor beta chains came from one sample sequenced in a study of siplizumab effects on memory and regulatory T cells. This table comes from immunoSEQ multiplex PCR, and its TCRdb copy is limited to in-frame clones, with some not included. The table shows some 97,000 clones, with 94% occurring only once. The sequenced sample was Tregs sorted from blood. These receptors all stem from a human donor in good health.

The chain carries TRBV7-6 and TRBJ2-2; unclear D gene. This CDR3 spans 13 amino acids. Trimming left V 6 bases short and J 6 bases short, with 11 bases between. The germline gives CDR1 SGHVS, CDR2 FNYEAQ. The CDR3 reads CASSSSRAGELFF. The CDR3 DNA reads as TGTGCCAGCAGTTCTAGTCGGGCCGGGGAGCTGTTTTTT.

This chain joins TRBV28 and TRBJ2-5; 9 bases map to TRBD1. The junction had 7 bases not matched to a gene; V was cut back by 4 bases and J by 4 bases. This CDR3 has 15 amino acids. Germline CDR1 is MDHEN and CDR2 is SYDVKM. The CDR3 protein is CASSSPGQGLETQYF. CDR3 sequence (DNA): TGTGCCAGCAGTTCCCCGGGACAGGGACTAGAGACCCAGTACTTC.

V usage is TRBV28 and J usage is TRBJ2-3; D uncertain. The germline V gene encodes CDR1 MDHEN and CDR2 SYDVKM. This CDR3 spans 14 amino acids. V gave up 5 bases and J gave up 5 bases, with 14 bases separating them. The chain's CDR3 is CASSASQIRDTQYF. In nucleotides, the CDR3 is TGTGCCAGCAGTGCCTCCCAAATCAGAGATACGCAGTATTTT.

The gene calls are TRBV28 and TRBJ2-1; TRBD2 agrees at 9 bases. The CDR3 contains 14 residues. Germline V gives CDR1 MDHEN, CDR2 SYDVKM. The trim removed 7 bases at V and 6 bases at J, leaving 7 bases unmatched. The DNA of the CDR3 is TGTGCCAGCACCGTAGCGGGGGCGTCCAATGAGCAGTTCTTC. Protein: CASTVAGASNEQFF.

The chain couples TRBV5-4 to TRBJ1-1; the D gene is possibly TRBD1 (6 bases). This CDR3 is built from 15 residues. Germline CDR1 is SGHNT and CDR2 is YYREEE (reference sequence). Between the trimmed V and J ends, which lost 5 bases and 3 bases, there was a span of 17 bases. CDR3 nucleotides: TGTGCCAGCAGAGGGGGGGCCTTGTCGGACACTGAAGCTTTCTTT. It specifies CASRGGALSDTEAFF. The full variable domain, with the rest looked up from reference TRBV5-4 and TRBJ1-1, is ETGVTQSPTHLIKTRGQQVTLRCSSQSGHNTVSWYQQALGQGPQFIFQYYREEENGRGNFPPRFSGLQFPNYSSELNVNALELDDSALYLCASRGGALSDTEAFFGQGTRLTVV.

The CDR3 bases are TGTGCCTGGAGATCCGGACAGGGCGGTAATGAAAAACTGTTTTTT. It translates to CAWRSGQGGNEKLFF. The chain carries TRBV30 and TRBJ1-4; TRBD1 aligns across 8 bases. Germline CDR1 is GTSNPN and CDR2 is SVGIG (reference sequence). V dropped 3 bases and J dropped 4; count of bases not matched to a gene: 7. The CDR3 has 15 amino acids.

The chain joins TRBV27 to TRBJ2-3, with D unresolved. The V and J ends lost 2 bases and 2 bases respectively, with 23 bases between them. There are 19 residues in the CDR3. In germline, CDR1 is MNHEY, CDR2 SMNVEV (reference sequence). The CDR3 nucleotides are TGTGCCAGCAGTTTACGACCGAGCCCGCACCCACCAGCCACAGATACGCAGTATTTT. This sequence encodes CASSLRPSPHPPATDTQYF.

J is TRBJ2-7 and V is TRBV15, with D possibly being TRBD2 (5 bases). Trimming removed 1 base at V and 0 bases at J, with 10 bases between. The CDR3 covers 15 residues. Germline lookup yields CDR1 LNHNV and CDR2 YYDKDF (reference sequence). CDR3 sequence reads: CATSRGPRDSYEQYF. The DNA for the CDR3 is TGTGCCACCAGCAGAGGGCCGAGGGACTCCTACGAGCAGTACTTC.

The chain employs TRBV5-6 and TRBJ2-7; D not certain. With 0 bases removed from V and 1 base from J, the gap between germline ends came to 2 bases. Germline-derived CDR1 and CDR2 are SGHDT and YYEEEE. The length of the CDR3 is 12 residues. CDR3 in DNA: TGTGCCAGCAGCTTGGCATCCTACGAGCAGTACTTC. It codes for CASSLASYEQYF.

V usage is TRBV11-2 and J usage is TRBJ1-1, with D uncertain. V was pared by 0 bases and J by 5 bases, with 10 bases between. Per the germline V gene, CDR1 is SGHAT and CDR2 is FQNNGV. This CDR3 is 14 amino acids long. Here the CDR3 DNA reads TGTGCCAGCAGCTTAGATGCAGTGAGGACTGAAGCTTTCTTT. It encodes CASSLDAVRTEAFF.

The rearrangement uses TRBV7-9 and TRBJ2-3; 9 nucleotides agree with TRBD1. Trimming removed 0 bases from V and 3 bases from J; junction bases left unmatched: 4. In germline, CDR1 is SEHNR, CDR2 FQNEAQ (reference sequence). The CDR3 runs to 16 residues. CDR3 amino acids: CASSLAHRGPTDTQYF. CDR3 nucleotide sequence: TGTGCCAGCAGCTTAGCCCACAGGGGGCCTACAGATACGCAGTATTTT.

Regarding this clone: Other DNA sequences in the sample encode the same CDR3. The V and J genes are TRBV20-1 and TRBJ2-7; maybe TRBD1 (5 bases). The CDR3 covers 11 residues. Germline V gene data show CDR1 as DFQATT and CDR2 as SNEGSKA (reference sequence). The V end lost 3 bases, the J end lost 3 bases, and 6 bases lay between the germline ends. The CDR3 loop reads CSARDNYEQYF. The CDR3 DNA reads as TGCAGTGCTAGGGACAACTACGAGCAGTACTTC.

The chain joins TRBV5-4 to TRBJ2-2; D is unclear. The CDR3 sequence is 13 residues long. Germline lookup yields CDR1 SGHNT and CDR2 YYREEE (reference sequence). V lost 1 base and J lost 4, with 5 bases in between. The CDR3 is CASSLRSTGELFF. The CDR3 region has the DNA TGTGCCAGCAGCTTGCGCTCCACCGGGGAGCTGTTTTTT. Combining the CDR3 with reference TRBV5-4 and TRBJ2-2 gives the whole variable domain ETGVTQSPTHLIKTRGQQVTLRCSSQSGHNTVSWYQQALGQGPQFIFQYYREEENGRGNFPPRFSGLQFPNYSSELNVNALELDDSALYLCASSLRSTGELFFGEGSRLTVL.

V and J are TRBV19 and TRBJ1-1; D uncertain. This CDR3 contains 13 residues. Per the germline V gene, CDR1 is LNHDA and CDR2 is SQIVND (reference sequence). Trimming took off 5 bases at V and 0 bases at J, with 7 bases between the two ends. CDR3 sequence (DNA): TGTGCCAGTAGTCCTGGGATGAACACTGAAGCTTTCTTT. Translation: CASSPGMNTEAFF.

This chain joins TRBV6-6 and TRBJ1-5; 8 bases align to TRBD1. The CDR3 covers 14 residues. Germline loops: CDR1 MNHNY, CDR2 SVGAGI (reference sequence). Trimming removed 5 bases from V and 6 bases from J; junction bases left unmatched: 6. The CDR3 DNA reads TGTGCCAGCAGTCGACAGGGGTGGTTTCAGCCCCAGCATTTT. The encoded protein is CASSRQGWFQPQHF.

The genes are TRBV7-2 and TRBJ1-4; 10 positions match TRBD1. The ends lost 0 bases at V and 8 bases at J; junction bases unmatched: 9. This CDR3 contains 17 residues. Germline CDR1 is SGHTA and CDR2 is FQGNSA. CDR3 bases: TGTGCCAGCAGCTTAGCGTTTACGGGACAGGGGAGGGAAAAACTGTTTTTT. It codes for CASSLAFTGQGREKLFF.